These T cell receptor beta chains were read from a single sample in a study of cytomegalovirus exposure and HLA in healthy donors. TCRdb's copy holds only in-frame clones and misses some; the assay was immunoSEQ multiplex PCR. Counted here are approximately 160,000 clones, 70% occurring once; the ten biggest clones make up 4.7%. The sequencing sample was made of PBMCs. The receptors stem from a man aged 18 to 35 in good health and CMV-seropositive. Each CDR3 is given with its conserved first and last residue. The D gene is left open where the match is weak. A row's size may be missing; if present it is once, few, many or a size class.

CDR3 protein | CDR3 DNA | clone size | CDR3 length | D gene | J gene | V gene
CASSLRQGNTGELFF | TGTGCTAGCAGCCTACGACAGGGGAACACCGGGGAGCTGTTTTTT | . | 15 | TRBD1 | TRBJ2-2 | TRBV7-7
CAISVGTGYNTGELFF | TGTGCCATCAGCGTTGGGACAGGGTACAACACCGGGGAGCTGTTTTTT | few | 16 | TRBD1 | TRBJ2-2 | TRBV10-3
CASSLSPGQPNEKLFF | TGCGCCAGCAGCCTGTCTCCGGGACAACCCAATGAAAAACTGTTTTTT | . | 16 | . | TRBJ1-4 | TRBV4-1
CSVGTGDAGYTF | TGCAGCGTTGGGACAGGGGACGCTGGCTACACCTTC | . | 12 | TRBD1 | TRBJ1-2 | TRBV29-1
CASEDEGGYGYTF | TGTGCCAGCGAAGATGAGGGCGGCTATGGCTACACCTTC | many | 13 | . | TRBJ1-2 | TRBV7-8
CASSGRMWADTQYF | TGCGCCAGCAGCGGGAGGATGTGGGCAGATACGCAGTATTTT | . | 14 | TRBD2 | TRBJ2-3 | TRBV23-1
CASNEQGANTEAFF | TGTGCCAGCAACGAACAGGGGGCTAACACTGAAGCTTTCTTT | . | 14 | TRBD1 | TRBJ1-1 | TRBV2
CASSLSDSGVGGTEAFF | TGTGCCAGCAGTTTATCCGATTCGGGAGTTGGCGGCACTGAAGCTTTCTTT | few | 17 | . | TRBJ1-1 | TRBV27
CASSVQGLAGGHTDTQYF | TGTGCCAGCAGCGTGCAAGGACTAGCGGGAGGGCACACAGATACGCAGTATTTT | . | 18 | TRBD2 | TRBJ2-3 | TRBV9
CASSRGTSGGGDTQYF | TGTGCCAGCAGCCGGGGGACTAGCGGGGGTGGAGATACGCAGTATTTT | few | 16 | TRBD2 | TRBJ2-3 | TRBV5-4
CAWSDGTTYNEQFF | TGTGCCTGGAGTGACGGGACTACATACAATGAGCAGTTCTTC | . | 14 | TRBD2 | TRBJ2-1 | TRBV30
CASSLWTGGSETEAFF | TGTGCCAGCAGTTTATGGACAGGGGGCTCCGAAACTGAAGCTTTCTTT | . | 16 | TRBD1 | TRBJ1-1 | TRBV27
CASSLIGTEGDTQYF | TGTGCCAGCAGCTTGATCGGGACAGAGGGAGATACGCAGTATTTT | once | 15 | TRBD1 | TRBJ2-3 | TRBV5-4
CAWSRDREGEKLFF | TGTGCCTGGAGTAGGGACAGGGAGGGCGAAAAACTGTTTTTT | . | 14 | TRBD1 | TRBJ1-4 | TRBV30
CASSFQQGGNEKLFF | TGTGCCAGCAGTTTCCAACAGGGGGGAAATGAAAAACTGTTTTTT | . | 15 | TRBD1 | TRBJ1-4 | TRBV27
CAITEFSNQPQHF | TGTGCCATCACTGAGTTTAGCAATCAGCCCCAGCATTTT | . | 13 | . | TRBJ1-5 | TRBV28
CASSSRNEQFF | TGTGCCAGCAGCTCGAGGAATGAGCAGTTCTTC | . | 11 | . | TRBJ2-1 | TRBV5-4
CASSRIYRAATNEKLFF | TGTGCCAGCAGCCGTATCTACAGGGCTGCAACTAATGAAAAACTGTTTTTT | . | 17 | . | TRBJ1-4 | TRBV5-6
CASSVRTGGTEAFF | TGTGCCAGCAGCGTTAGGACAGGGGGCACTGAAGCTTTCTTT | . | 14 | TRBD1 | TRBJ1-1 | TRBV9
CASSSSGSSPSGNTIYF | TGTGCCAGCAGTTCCTCGGGGTCCAGCCCCTCTGGAAACACCATATATTTT | . | 17 | . | TRBJ1-3 | TRBV28
CASSRRRSNYGYTF | TGTGCCAGCAGCAGACGGAGATCTAACTATGGCTACACCTTC | few | 14 | . | TRBJ1-2 | TRBV6-5
CASSFGRGNTEAFF | TGTGCCAGCAGTTTTGGAAGGGGGAACACTGAAGCTTTCTTT | few | 14 | . | TRBJ1-1 | TRBV27
CAWDGLAGGKGNEQFF | TGTGCCTGGGACGGACTAGCGGGAGGTAAGGGGAATGAGCAGTTCTTC | . | 16 | TRBD2 | TRBJ2-1 | TRBV30
CASSEAHRGARETQYF | TGTGCCAGCAGTGAAGCACATCGGGGGGCCCGGGAGACCCAGTACTTC | . | 16 | . | TRBJ2-5 | TRBV6-1
CASSRGTEYGYTF | TGTGCCAGTAGTCGAGGGACAGAATATGGCTACACCTTC | . | 13 | TRBD1 | TRBJ1-2 | TRBV19
CACLGGAGQETQYF | TGTGCCTGCCTGGGAGGCGCGGGGCAAGAGACCCAGTACTTC | once | 14 | . | TRBJ2-5 | TRBV2
CASSLDRASGNEQFF | TGTGCCAGCAGCTTAGATAGGGCTAGCGGCAATGAGCAGTTCTTC | . | 15 | TRBD2 | TRBJ2-1 | TRBV11-3